The rows below give T cell receptor beta chains drawn from one sample of a study of T cell responses to AZD1222 COVID-19 vaccine. Sequencing used immunoSEQ multiplex PCR; TCRdb keeps in-frame clones, though not all of them. The sample holds 160,000 or so clones; around 92% are singletons and the top ten take around 0.99%. The sample in question was peripheral blood, obtained 28 days after the second AZD1222 dose. Receptors originate from an adult who received the AZD1222 COVID-19 vaccine. CDR3s include the opening cysteine and the closing phenylalanine or tryptophan. D genes are given only for firm matches. Clone size is shown for a subset of rows, as once, few, many or a class of expanded clone.

j_call: TRBJ1-1; d_call: .; clone_size: .; v_call: TRBV5-1; cdr3_aa: CASSPRTLGVPNTEAFF; cdr3_nt: TGCGCCAGCAGCCCAAGGACGTTGGGGGTGCCGAACACTGAAGCTTTCTTT
j_call: TRBJ2-1; d_call: .; clone_size: .; v_call: TRBV5-1; cdr3_aa: CASSVGHGRVEQFF; cdr3_nt: TGCGCCAGCAGCGTCGGACACGGCCGGGTTGAGCAGTTCTTC
j_call: TRBJ1-2; d_call: TRBD1; clone_size: .; v_call: TRBV3-1/TRBV3-2; cdr3_aa: CASSQDRDRGRDYGYTF; cdr3_nt: TGTGCCAGCAGCCAAGATCGGGACAGGGGTCGGGATTATGGCTACACCTTC
j_call: TRBJ1-5; d_call: .; clone_size: .; v_call: TRBV25-1; cdr3_aa: CASSLGNQPQHF; cdr3_nt: TGTGCCAGCAGTCTTGGCAATCAGCCCCAGCATTTT
j_call: TRBJ1-1; d_call: TRBD1; clone_size: .; v_call: TRBV9; cdr3_aa: CASSADRGLDTEAFF; cdr3_nt: TGTGCCAGCAGCGCGGACAGGGGGTTAGACACTGAAGCTTTCTTT
j_call: TRBJ2-2; d_call: .; clone_size: .; v_call: TRBV7-8; cdr3_aa: CASSLVQENTGELFF; cdr3_nt: TGTGCCAGCAGCTTAGTCCAGGAAAACACCGGGGAGCTGTTTTTT
j_call: TRBJ2-5; d_call: TRBD2; clone_size: .; v_call: TRBV3-1/TRBV3-2; cdr3_aa: CASSQLGTSGGPYQETQYF; cdr3_nt: TGTGCCAGCAGCCAGCTCGGGACTAGCGGGGGACCGTACCAAGAGACCCAGTACTTC
j_call: TRBJ1-1; d_call: .; clone_size: .; v_call: TRBV7-8; cdr3_aa: CASSLSGMNTEAFF; cdr3_nt: TGTGCCAGCAGCCTATCCGGGATGAACACTGAAGCTTTCTTT
j_call: TRBJ1-1; d_call: .; clone_size: .; v_call: TRBV18; cdr3_aa: CASSPLRDPGGTEAFF; cdr3_nt: TGTGCCAGCTCACCACTGAGGGACCCGGGGGGCACTGAAGCTTTCTTT
j_call: TRBJ1-5; d_call: TRBD1; clone_size: .; v_call: TRBV11-2; cdr3_aa: CASSPQGGNQPQHF; cdr3_nt: TGTGCCAGCAGCCCCCAGGGGGGTAATCAGCCCCAGCATTTT
j_call: TRBJ1-1; d_call: TRBD1; clone_size: .; v_call: TRBV7-3; cdr3_aa: CASSPQGGETEAFF; cdr3_nt: TGTGCCAGCTCCCCCCAGGGGGGGGAAACTGAAGCTTTCTTT
j_call: TRBJ1-6; d_call: .; clone_size: .; v_call: TRBV19; cdr3_aa: CASSGGILNSPLHF; cdr3_nt: TGTGCCAGTAGTGGGGGGATTCTTAATTCACCCCTCCACTTT
j_call: TRBJ1-5; d_call: TRBD1; clone_size: .; v_call: TRBV7-6; cdr3_aa: CASSSGTGSQPQHF; cdr3_nt: TGTGCCAGCAGCTCCGGGACAGGGTCACAGCCCCAGCATTTT
j_call: TRBJ1-1; d_call: TRBD1; clone_size: .; v_call: TRBV28; cdr3_aa: CATGRQGTEAFF; cdr3_nt: TGTGCCACCGGTAGACAGGGCACTGAAGCTTTCTTT
j_call: TRBJ2-1; d_call: .; clone_size: .; v_call: TRBV6-5; cdr3_aa: CASSYAEYNEQFF; cdr3_nt: TGTGCCAGCAGTTACGCGGAGTACAATGAGCAGTTCTTC
j_call: TRBJ1-3; d_call: .; clone_size: .; v_call: TRBV5-1; cdr3_aa: CASSSGGTNSGNTIYF; cdr3_nt: TGCGCCAGCAGCTCGGGCGGAACTAACTCTGGAAACACCATATATTTT
j_call: TRBJ1-5; d_call: .; clone_size: once; v_call: TRBV2; cdr3_aa: CASNRAEQPQHF; cdr3_nt: TGTGCCAGCAACCGGGCCGAGCAGCCCCAGCATTTT